The present T cell receptor (beta chain) was sequenced within a study of immune heterogeneity within non-small cell lung tumors. As to this clonotype: Its target is not known.

Bulk tumor genomic DNA, 500 to 600 ng per sample, was used as template. During surgery, several far-apart biopsies were obtained from every primary tumor. It was patients with untreated, newly diagnosed non-small cell lung cancer who underwent curative surgery. Donors comprised newly diagnosed non-small cell lung cancer patients undergoing surgery with curative intent. Findings and caveats of the study: The repertoire of each individual patient held high-frequency T-cell receptor beta clonotypes that were largely distinct from those of other patients. While identical dominant CDR3 beta clonotypes recurred across tumor sites within a patient, high-frequency clones unique to individual sites also appeared. With local tumor mutational burden, local T-cell clonality showed a moderate but significant correlation (R about 0.35).

It was a multiplex PCR that amplified TCR beta CDR3, with 32 V and 13 J primers. MiXCR, run by TCRdb on the multiplex PCR reads, gives a single entry per CDR3 protein. Counted here are thousands of distinct CDR3 sequences, 55% occurring once; the ten biggest clones make up more than 9%. The sequenced sample consisted of lung tumor tissue. The clonotype comes from a man in his fifties or sixties with non-small cell lung cancer.

DNA of the CDR3: TGTGCCAGCAGTTACACACAAACTAGCGGGAGTAATCTGTTCTTC. Encoded protein: CASSYTQTSGSNLFF. This chain links TRBV6-9 with TRBJ2-1, with TRBD2 matching over 11 bases. CDR1 and CDR2 from the germline V gene are MNHGY and SVAAGI. J was trimmed by 15 bases and V by 3 bases; bases with no gene match: 13. This CDR3 is 15 amino acids long.